This TCR beta chain derives from a study of blood T cells in healthy people across ages. Combining a sample-barcoded 5' primer with a J-beta primer mix, a second PCR ran for 7 to 11 cycles. MiXCR, applied by TCRdb to the 5' RACE reads, yields one record per CDR3 protein. The repertoire holds hundreds of thousands of distinct CDR3 sequences, around 45% seen once, with about 32% in the top ten. With 3 bases removed from V and 0 bases from J, the gap between germline ends came to 11 bases. This CDR3 is 15 amino acids long. Germline-derived CDR1 and CDR2 are SGHRS and YFSETQ. The sequence came from a woman aged 60-70 years in good health. The genes are TRBV5-1 and TRBJ2-3, with unresolved D. Sequencing input: blood. CDR3 sequence (DNA): TGCGCCAGCAGCTCGGAGCCTTCAAGCACAGATACGCAGTATTTT. Its translation is CASSSEPSSTDTQYF.